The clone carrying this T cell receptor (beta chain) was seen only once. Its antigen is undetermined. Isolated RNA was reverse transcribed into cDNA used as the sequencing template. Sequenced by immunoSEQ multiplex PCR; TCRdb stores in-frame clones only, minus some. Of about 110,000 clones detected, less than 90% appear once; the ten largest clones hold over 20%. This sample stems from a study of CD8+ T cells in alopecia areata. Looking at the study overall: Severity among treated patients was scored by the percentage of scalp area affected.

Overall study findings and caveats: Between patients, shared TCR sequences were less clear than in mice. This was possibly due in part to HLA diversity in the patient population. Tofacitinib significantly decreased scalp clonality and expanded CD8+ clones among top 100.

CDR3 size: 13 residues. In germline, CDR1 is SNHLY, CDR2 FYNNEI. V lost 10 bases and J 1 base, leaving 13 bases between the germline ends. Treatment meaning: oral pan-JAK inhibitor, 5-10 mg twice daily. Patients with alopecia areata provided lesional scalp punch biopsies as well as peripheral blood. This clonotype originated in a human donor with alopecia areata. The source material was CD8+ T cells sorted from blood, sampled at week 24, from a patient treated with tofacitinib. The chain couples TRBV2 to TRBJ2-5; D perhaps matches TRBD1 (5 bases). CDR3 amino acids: CATHPGFQETQYF. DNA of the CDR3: TGTGCCACCCACCCAGGGTTCCAAGAGACCCAGTACTTC.